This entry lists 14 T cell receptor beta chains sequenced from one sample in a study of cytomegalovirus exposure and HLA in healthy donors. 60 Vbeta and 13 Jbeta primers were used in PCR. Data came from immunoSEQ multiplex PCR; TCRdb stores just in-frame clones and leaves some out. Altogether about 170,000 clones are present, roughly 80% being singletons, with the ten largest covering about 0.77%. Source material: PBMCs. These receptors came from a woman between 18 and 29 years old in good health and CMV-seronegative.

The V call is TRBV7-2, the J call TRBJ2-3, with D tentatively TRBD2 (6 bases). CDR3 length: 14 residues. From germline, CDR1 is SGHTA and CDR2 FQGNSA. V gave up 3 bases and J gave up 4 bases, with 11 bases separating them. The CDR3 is CASSFISGADTQYF. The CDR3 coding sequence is TGTGCCAGCAGCTTTATTTCGGGGGCAGATACGCAGTATTTT.

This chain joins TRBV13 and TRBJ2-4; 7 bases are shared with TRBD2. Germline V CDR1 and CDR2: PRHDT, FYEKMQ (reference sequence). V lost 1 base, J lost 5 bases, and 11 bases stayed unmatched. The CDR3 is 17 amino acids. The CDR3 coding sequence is TGTGCCAGCAGCTTAGAATTGGGGAGGGATGGAGAAAACATTCAGTACTTC. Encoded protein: CASSLELGRDGENIQYF.

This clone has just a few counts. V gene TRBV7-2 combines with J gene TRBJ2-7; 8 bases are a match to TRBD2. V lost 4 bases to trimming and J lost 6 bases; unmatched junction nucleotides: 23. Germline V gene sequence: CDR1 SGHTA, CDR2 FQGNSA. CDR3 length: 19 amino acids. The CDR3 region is CASSSTLKGLVLEMGEQYF. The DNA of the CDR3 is TGTGCCAGCAGCTCCACCCTGAAGGGACTAGTCTTGGAGATGGGCGAGCAGTACTTC.

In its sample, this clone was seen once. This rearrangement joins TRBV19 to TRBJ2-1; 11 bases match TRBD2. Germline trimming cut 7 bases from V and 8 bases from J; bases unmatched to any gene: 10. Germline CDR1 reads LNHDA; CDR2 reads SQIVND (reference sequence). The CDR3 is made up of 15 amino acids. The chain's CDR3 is CASKGLAAGGDEQFF. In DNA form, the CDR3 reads TGTGCCAGTAAGGGACTAGCGGCCGGTGGAGATGAGCAGTTCTTC.

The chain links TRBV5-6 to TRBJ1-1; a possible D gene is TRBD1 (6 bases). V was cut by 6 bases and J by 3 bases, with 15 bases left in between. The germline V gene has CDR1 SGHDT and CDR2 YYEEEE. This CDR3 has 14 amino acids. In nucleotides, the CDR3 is TGTGCCAGCACCGGGGGGGGCGGGGACACTGAAGCTTTCTTT. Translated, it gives CASTGGGGDTEAFF.

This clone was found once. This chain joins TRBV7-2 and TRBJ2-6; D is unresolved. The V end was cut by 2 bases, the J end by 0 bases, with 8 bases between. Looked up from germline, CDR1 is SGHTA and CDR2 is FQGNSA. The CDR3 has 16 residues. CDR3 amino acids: CASSLSKSSGANVLTF. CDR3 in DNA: TGTGCCAGCAGCTTAAGTAAGAGCTCTGGGGCCAACGTCCTGACTTTC.

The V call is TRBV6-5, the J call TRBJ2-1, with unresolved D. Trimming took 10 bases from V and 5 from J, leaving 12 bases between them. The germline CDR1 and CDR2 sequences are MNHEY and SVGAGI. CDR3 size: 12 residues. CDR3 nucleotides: TGTGCCACCCTAAAACCAAACAATGAGCAGTTCTTC. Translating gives CATLKPNNEQFF.

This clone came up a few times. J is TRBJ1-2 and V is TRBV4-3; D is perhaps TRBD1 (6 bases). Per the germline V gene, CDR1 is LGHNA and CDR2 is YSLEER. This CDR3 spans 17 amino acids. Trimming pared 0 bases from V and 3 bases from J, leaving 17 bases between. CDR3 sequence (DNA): TGCGCCAGCAGCCAAGAGGCCGGGACAATAACACACTATGGCTACACCTTC. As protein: CASSQEAGTITHYGYTF.

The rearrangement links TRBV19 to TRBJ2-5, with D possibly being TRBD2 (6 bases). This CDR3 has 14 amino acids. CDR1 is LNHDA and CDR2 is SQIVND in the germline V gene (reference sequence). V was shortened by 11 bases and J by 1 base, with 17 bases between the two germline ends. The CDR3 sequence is CAGYTGDSQETQYF. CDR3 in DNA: TGTGCCGGATACACCGGGGACTCCCAAGAGACCCAGTACTTC. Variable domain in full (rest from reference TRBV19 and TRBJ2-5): DGGITQSPKYLFRKEGQNVTLSCEQNLNHDAMYWYRQDPGQGLRLIYYSQIVNDFQKGDIAEGYSVSREKKESFPLTVTSAQKNPTAFYLCAGYTGDSQETQYFGPGTRLLVL.

CDR3 region: CASSRASYEQYF. The CDR3 DNA follows: TGTGCCAGCAGTAGAGCCTCCTACGAGCAGTACTTC. The chain is built from TRBV28 and TRBJ2-7; D is uncertain. Germline V gene lookup returns CDR1 MDHEN and CDR2 SYDVKM. This CDR3 has 12 residues. The V end was cut by 5 bases, the J end by 0 bases, with 5 bases between.

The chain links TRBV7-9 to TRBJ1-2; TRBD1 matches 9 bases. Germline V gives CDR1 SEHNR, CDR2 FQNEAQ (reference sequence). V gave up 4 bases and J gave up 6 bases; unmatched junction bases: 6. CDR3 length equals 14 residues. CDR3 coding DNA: TGTGCCAGCAGCTCCACCGGGACAGGGAATGGCTACACCTTC. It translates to CASSSTGTGNGYTF.

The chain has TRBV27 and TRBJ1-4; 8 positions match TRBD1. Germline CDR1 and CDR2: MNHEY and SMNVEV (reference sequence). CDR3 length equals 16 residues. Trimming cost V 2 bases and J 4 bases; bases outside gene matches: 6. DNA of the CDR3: TGTGCCAGCAGTTTAGGCAGGGGGCAAGGTAATGAAAAACTGTTTTTT. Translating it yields CASSLGRGQGNEKLFF.

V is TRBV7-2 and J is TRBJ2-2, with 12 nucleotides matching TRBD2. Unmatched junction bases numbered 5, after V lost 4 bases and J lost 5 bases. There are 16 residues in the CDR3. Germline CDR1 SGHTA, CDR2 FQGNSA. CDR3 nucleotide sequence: TGTGCCAGCAGCTACCCCCTAGCGGGAGGGACCGGGGAGCTGTTTTTT. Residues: CASSYPLAGGTGELFF.

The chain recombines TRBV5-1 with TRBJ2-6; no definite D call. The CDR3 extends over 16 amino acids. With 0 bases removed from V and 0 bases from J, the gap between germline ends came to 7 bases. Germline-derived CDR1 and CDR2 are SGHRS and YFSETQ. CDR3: CASSLARDSGANVLTF. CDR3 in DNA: TGCGCCAGCAGCTTGGCCCGAGACTCTGGGGCCAACGTCCTGACTTTC.